The present TCR beta chain was sequenced within a study of blood T cell repertoires in COVID-19 (TCRdb year 2020). Regarding the complete study: Collaborator samples came from the United States, Italy and Spain and covered acute and convalescent phases of COVID-19. The material from the prospective study consisted of cDNA or gDNA derived from T cells, B-cell-depleted T cells, or PBMCs. The dataset comprised deeply sampled blood TCRbeta repertoires from subjects exposed to, actively infected with, or recovered from COVID-19. Samples came from the ongoing ImmuneRACE study (first 160 participants) plus 1,254 subjects from 6 global collaborators. The repertoires were released in a freely available public database meant as a resource for research on the immune response to SARS-CoV-2. The sample metadata nearly always contained a de-identified subject ID, COVID-19 status, age in years and sex. HLA class I and class II types, where available, came from metadata supplied by the sample provider rather than from assay-based typing.

Spanning cysteine to phenylalanine, the CDR3 consists of 11 amino acids. Only the CDR3 DNA stays, 33 bases, in frame from base 1. The germline V gene sets CDR1 to MDHEN and CDR2 to SYDVKM. Deletion took 8 bases off V and 3 bases off J, with a span of 8 bases between the germline ends. About this clone itself: No antigen is known for it. Base quality data are lacking; no much larger clone is found one base away. In the same sample, other DNA sequences code for this CDR3.

Whole blood was collected in K2EDTA tubes by collaborating institutions according to the institutions' own protocols. Collaborator samples were shipped for TCRbeta analysis as frozen whole blood, isolated PBMCs, or DNA extracted from either sample type. The immunoSEQ Assay, a bias-controlled multiplex PCR, was used to amplify TCRbeta CDR3 regions from genomic DNA. Concerning the study's data processing: The number of nucleated cells in each sample was estimated from the amplification of reference gene primers within the assay. Sequence reads were collapsed and filtered to measure the absolute abundance of every unique TCRbeta CDR3 rearrangement. For each sample, productive Simpson clonality was calculated as the square root of Simpson's diversity index across productive rearrangements. TCRdb holds this immuneACCESS table with in-frame rearrangements only. Some clones are missing; in checked studies, unresolved V genes explain under half, and the rest has no known cause. V and J calls and clone size are those listed in that table; D and trimming were worked out from the DNA. The sample table shows about 260,000 clones, and about 89% are seen once. Less than 3% of the sample rests with the top ten.

General conclusions and limits of the study: How much clinical and demographic metadata was included differed by source and by participant, and the metadata was provided uncurated.

Sequencing was done on a sample of peripheral blood. The clonotype comes from a woman aged 50 to 60 with acute or convalescent COVID-19. The chain is made from TRBV28 and TRBJ2-7, with TRBD2 tentatively as D gene (6 bases match). CDR3 protein: CASSRGYEQYF. The sequence in DNA is TGTGCCAGCTCGCGGGGCTACGAGCAGTACTTC. This CDR3, with the reference TRBV28 and TRBJ2-7 proteins standing in past its ends, gives the full variable domain DVKVTQSSRYLVKRTGEKVFLECVQDMDHENMFWYRQDPGLGLRLIYFSYDVKMKEKGDIPEGYSVSREKKERFSLILESASTNQTSMYLCASSRGYEQYFGPGTRLTVT.